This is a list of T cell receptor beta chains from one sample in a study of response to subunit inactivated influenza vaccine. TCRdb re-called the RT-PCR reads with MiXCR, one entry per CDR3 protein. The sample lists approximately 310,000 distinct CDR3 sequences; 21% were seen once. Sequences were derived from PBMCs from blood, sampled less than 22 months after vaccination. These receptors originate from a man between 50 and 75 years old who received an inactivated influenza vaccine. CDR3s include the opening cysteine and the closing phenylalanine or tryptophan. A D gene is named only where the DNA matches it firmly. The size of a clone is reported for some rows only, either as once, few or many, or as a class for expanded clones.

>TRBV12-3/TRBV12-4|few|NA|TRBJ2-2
CASRPLQGGGGELFF
TGTGCCAGCAGACCCTTACAGGGTGGAGGCGGGGAGCTGTTTTTT
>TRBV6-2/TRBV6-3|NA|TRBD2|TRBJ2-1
CASSYSIVLAGDLEQFF
TGTGCCAGCAGTTACTCGATAGTGCTAGCGGGGGATCTTGAGCAGTTCTTC
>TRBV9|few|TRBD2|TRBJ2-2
CASSGRAFGELFF
TGTGCCAGTAGCGGGAGGGCCTTCGGGGAGCTGTTTTTT
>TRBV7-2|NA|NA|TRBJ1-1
CASSLLGGNTEAFF
TGTGCCAGCAGCTTGCTGGGAGGGAACACTGAAGCTTTCTTT
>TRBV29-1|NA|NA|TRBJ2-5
CSARHIQETQYF
TGCAGCGCTAGACATATCCAAGAGACCCAGTACTTC
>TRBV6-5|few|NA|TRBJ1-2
CASSYSGERGRWSNYGYTF
TGTGCCAGCAGTTACTCTGGGGAACGTGGGCGGTGGTCTAACTATGGCTACACCTTC
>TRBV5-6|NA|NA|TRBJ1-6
CASSRADNSPLHF
TGTGCCAGCAGCCGAGCGGATAATTCACCCCTCCACTTT
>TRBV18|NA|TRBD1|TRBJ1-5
CASSRQPGQGDSNQPQHF
TGTGCCAGCTCACGACAACCGGGACAGGGGGATAGCAATCAGCCCCAGCATTTT
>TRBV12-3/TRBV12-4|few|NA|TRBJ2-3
CASSPQPLGTQYF
TGTGCCAGCAGTCCGCAACCGTTAGGCACGCAGTATTTT
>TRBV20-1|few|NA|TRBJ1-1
CSVTPPGGAFF
TGCAGTGTTACCCCCCCGGGCGGAGCTTTCTTT
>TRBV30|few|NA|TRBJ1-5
CAWTSFQGRNQPQHF
TGTGCCTGGACGTCGTTTCAGGGACGCAATCAGCCCCAGCATTTT
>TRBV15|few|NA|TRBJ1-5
CATSRLDSRNQPQHF
TGTGCCACCAGCAGACTCGACAGTCGCAATCAGCCCCAGCATTTT
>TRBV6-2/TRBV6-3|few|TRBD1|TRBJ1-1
CASNTGGRNTEAFF
TGTGCCAGCAACACAGGGGGCAGGAACACTGAAGCTTTCTTT
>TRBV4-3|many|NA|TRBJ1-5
CASSQEWGQPQHF
TGCGCCAGCAGCCAAGAATGGGGCCAGCCCCAGCATTTT
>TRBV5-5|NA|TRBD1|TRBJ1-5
CASSWTGGDQPQHF
TGTGCCAGCAGCTGGACAGGGGGGGATCAGCCCCAGCATTTT
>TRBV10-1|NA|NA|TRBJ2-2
CASRADITGELFF
TGCGCCAGCAGAGCCGACATCACCGGGGAGCTGTTTTTT
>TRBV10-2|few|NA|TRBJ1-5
CASTDSERARQPQHF
TGCGCCAGCACCGACTCGGAGAGGGCTCGACAGCCCCAGCATTTT
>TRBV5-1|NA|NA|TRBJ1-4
CASSLEAPNEKLFF
TGCGCCAGCAGCTTGGAGGCCCCGAATGAAAAACTGTTTTTT